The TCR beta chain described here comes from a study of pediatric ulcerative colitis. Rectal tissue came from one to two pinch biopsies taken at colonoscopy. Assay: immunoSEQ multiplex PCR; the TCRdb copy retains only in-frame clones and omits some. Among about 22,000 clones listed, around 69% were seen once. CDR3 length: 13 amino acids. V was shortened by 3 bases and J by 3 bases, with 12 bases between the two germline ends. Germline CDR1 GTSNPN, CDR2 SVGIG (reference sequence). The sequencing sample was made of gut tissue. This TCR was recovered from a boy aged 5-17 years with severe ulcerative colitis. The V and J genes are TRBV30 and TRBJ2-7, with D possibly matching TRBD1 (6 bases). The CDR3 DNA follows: TGTGCCTGGAGGGACAGAATCCACTACGAGCAGTACTTC. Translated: CAWRDRIHYEQYF.